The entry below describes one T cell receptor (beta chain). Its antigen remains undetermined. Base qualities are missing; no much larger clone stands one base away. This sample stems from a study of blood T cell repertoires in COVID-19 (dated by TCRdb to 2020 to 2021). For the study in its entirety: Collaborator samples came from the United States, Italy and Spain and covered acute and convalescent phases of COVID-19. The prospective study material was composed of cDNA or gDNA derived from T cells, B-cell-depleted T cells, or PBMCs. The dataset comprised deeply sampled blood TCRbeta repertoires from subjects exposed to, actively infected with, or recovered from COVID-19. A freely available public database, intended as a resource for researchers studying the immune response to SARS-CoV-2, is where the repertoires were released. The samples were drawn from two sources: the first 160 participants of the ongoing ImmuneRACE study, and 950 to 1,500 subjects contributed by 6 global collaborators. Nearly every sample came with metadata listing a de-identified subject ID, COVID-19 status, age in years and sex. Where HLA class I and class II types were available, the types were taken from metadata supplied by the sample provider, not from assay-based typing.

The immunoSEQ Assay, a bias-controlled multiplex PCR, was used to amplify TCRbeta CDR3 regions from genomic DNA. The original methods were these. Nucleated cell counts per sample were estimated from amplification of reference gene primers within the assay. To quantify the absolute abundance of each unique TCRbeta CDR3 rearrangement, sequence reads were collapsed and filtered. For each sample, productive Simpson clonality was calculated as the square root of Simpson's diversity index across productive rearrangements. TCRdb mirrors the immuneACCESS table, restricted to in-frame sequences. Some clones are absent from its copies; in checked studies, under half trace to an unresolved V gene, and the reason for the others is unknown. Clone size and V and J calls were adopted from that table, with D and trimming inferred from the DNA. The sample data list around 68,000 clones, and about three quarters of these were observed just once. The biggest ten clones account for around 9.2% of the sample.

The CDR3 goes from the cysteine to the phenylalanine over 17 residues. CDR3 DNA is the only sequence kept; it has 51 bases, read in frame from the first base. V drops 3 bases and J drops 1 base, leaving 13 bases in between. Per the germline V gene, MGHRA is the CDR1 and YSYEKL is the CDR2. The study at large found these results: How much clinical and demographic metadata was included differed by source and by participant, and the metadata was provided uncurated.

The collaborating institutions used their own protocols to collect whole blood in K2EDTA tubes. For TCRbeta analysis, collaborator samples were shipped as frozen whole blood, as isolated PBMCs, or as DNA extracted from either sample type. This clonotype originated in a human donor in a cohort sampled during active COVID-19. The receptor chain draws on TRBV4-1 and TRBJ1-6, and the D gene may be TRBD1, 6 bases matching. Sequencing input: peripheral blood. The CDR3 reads CASSHEGRGSYNSPLHF. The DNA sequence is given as TGCGCCAGCAGCCATGAGGGCAGGGGTTCCTATAATTCACCCCTCCACTTT.